This T cell receptor beta chain derives from a study of cytomegalovirus exposure and HLA in healthy donors. Trimming cost V 3 bases and J 7 bases; bases outside gene matches: 8. The CDR3 is made up of 15 amino acids. CDR1 is LNHDA, CDR2 SQIVND, per germline (reference sequence). 60 Vbeta and 13 Jbeta primers were used in PCR. Profiled with immunoSEQ multiplex PCR; TCRdb holds only in-frame clones, not every one. The sample shows around 110,000 clones, less than 80% of them seen only once. As for this clone: Its cognate antigen is unknown.

Notes on the study in general: Cytomegalovirus-associated TCR beta chains were listed, numbering 150 to 200. Later analysis identified several of the most significant clusters that appeared linked to common viral pathogens. In a later analysis, TCR beta V- and J-gene trimming showed a link to a missense DCLRE1C variant.

The sequence was collected from a woman aged 40 to 50 in good health and CMV-seropositive. Sequencing used PBMCs. The rearrangement links TRBV19 to TRBJ2-2; TRBD2 aligns across 7 bases. CDR3 nucleotides: TGTGCCAGTAGTATTTTGTGGGAGGGTGACGGGGAGCTGTTTTTT. It yields the protein CASSILWEGDGELFF.